One and the same sample provided the 26 T cell receptor beta chains below, sequenced in a study of T cell changes during pregnancy in multiple sclerosis. Assay used: immunoSEQ multiplex PCR; TCRdb lists only in-frame clones, some missing. The repertoire has approximately 90,000 clones, around 90% of them found once; the top ten carry about 0.95%. Source: peripheral blood, taken before pregnancy. The receptor set was obtained from a female donor with multiple sclerosis, enrolled in a pregnancy study.

This chain uses TRBV11-2 with TRBJ1-2; a weak D match, TRBD1 (5 bases). V dropped 3 bases and J dropped 7 bases, with 12 bases sitting between them. Germline loops: CDR1 SGHAT, CDR2 FQNNGV. The CDR3 consists of 13 residues. CDR3 loop: CASSLGRVSGYTF. The CDR3 DNA follows: TGTGCCAGCAGCTTGGGCAGGGTCTCTGGCTACACCTTC.

This clone was seen a single time. The V call is TRBV5-1, the J call TRBJ2-2; 9 bases are a match to TRBD2. The germline gives CDR1 SGHRS, CDR2 YFSETQ. This CDR3 has 14 amino acids. The V segment lost 7 bases and the J segment 5 bases; nucleotides outside the gene matches: 6. CDR3 protein: CASELAGFTGELFF. The CDR3 DNA sequence: TGCGCCAGCGAGCTAGCGGGGTTTACCGGGGAGCTGTTTTTT.

J is TRBJ1-3 and V is TRBV7-6; 8 positions match TRBD1. V lost 6 bases and J lost 4; bases outside the gene matches: 8. Per germline, CDR1 SGHVS and CDR2 FNYEAQ. The CDR3 length is 15 residues. The CDR3 sequence is CASRQGQASGNTIYF. The CDR3 nucleotides are TGTGCCAGCAGGCAGGGACAGGCGTCAGGAAACACCATATATTTT.

J is TRBJ2-1 and V is TRBV11-2, with 8 bases identical to TRBD2. The CDR3 spans 15 residues. From germline, CDR1 is SGHAT and CDR2 FQNNGV. The trim removed 5 bases at V and 7 bases at J, leaving 10 bases unmatched. CDR3: CASSPGTSGLNEQFF. DNA for the CDR3: TGTGCCAGCAGCCCCGGAACTAGCGGATTGAATGAGCAGTTCTTC.

This clone occurred a few times. The V and J genes are TRBV6-6 and TRBJ1-5, with TRBD1 matching 7 bases. The germline gives CDR1 MNHNY, CDR2 SVGAGI (reference sequence). Unmatched junction bases numbered 7, after V lost 5 bases and J lost 6 bases. This CDR3 region has 14 residues. The CDR3 spells CASSKTGTGQPQHF. As DNA, the CDR3 is TGTGCCAGCAGTAAGACAGGGACGGGTCAGCCCCAGCATTTT.

V gene TRBV30 combines with J gene TRBJ1-4; D is uncertain. V was pared by 3 bases and J by 0 bases, with 8 bases between. CDR3 length: 14 amino acids. CDR1 is GTSNPN, CDR2 SVGIG, per germline (reference sequence). The CDR3 is CAWSPGATNEKLFF. The CDR3 DNA reads TGTGCCTGGAGCCCCGGTGCAACTAATGAAAAACTGTTTTTT.

J is TRBJ2-7 and V is TRBV6-1; no clear D. The CDR3 covers 10 residues. V dropped 8 bases and J dropped 4 bases, with 6 bases sitting between them. The germline V gene has CDR1 MNHNS and CDR2 SASEGT. The CDR3: CASFHYEQYF. Here the CDR3 DNA reads TGTGCCAGCTTCCATTACGAGCAGTACTTC.

The chain links TRBV19 to TRBJ2-7; D might be TRBD1 (5 bases). Per germline, CDR1 LNHDA and CDR2 SQIVND (reference sequence). The V end lost 5 bases, the J end lost 10 bases, and 12 bases lay between the germline ends. There are 11 residues in the CDR3. The CDR3 region is CASSVQGKQYF. The CDR3 DNA is TGTGCCAGTAGTGTCCAGGGAAAACAGTACTTC.

In nucleotides, the CDR3 is TGTGCCAGCAGCGTCGAGGGGCGGGGGCGATCAGGTACGCAGTATTTT. It codes for CASSVEGRGRSGTQYF. This chain uses TRBV9 with TRBJ2-3; D perhaps matches TRBD2 (7 bases). In germline, CDR1 is SGDLS, CDR2 YYNGEE. The V end lost 2 bases, the J end lost 8 bases, and 21 bases lay between the germline ends. This CDR3 comprises 16 residues.

This chain uses TRBV7-8 with TRBJ2-3, with TRBD2 as a possible D gene (6 bases). The CDR3 sequence is 14 residues long. Germline V gene sequence: CDR1 SGHVS, CDR2 FQNEAQ. The V end lost 3 bases, the J end lost 2 bases, and 9 bases lay between the germline ends. The DNA of the CDR3 is TGTGCCAGCAGCTTTGGGACTCACACAGATACGCAGTATTTT. Translating it yields CASSFGTHTDTQYF.

V is TRBV18 and J is TRBJ2-2; D is ambiguous. CDR3 size: 14 residues. Germline CDR1 is KGHSH and CDR2 is LQKENI. Trimming left V 6 bases short and J 0 bases short, with 8 bases between. For the CDR3, the DNA is TGTGCCAGCTCCCTCACAGCGAACACCGGGGAGCTGTTTTTT. It codes for CASSLTANTGELFF.

The chain couples TRBV28 to TRBJ1-5, with TRBD1 as a possible D gene (5 bases). With 7 bases removed from V and 4 bases from J, the gap between germline ends came to 17 bases. The CDR3 is made up of 15 amino acids. The germline CDR1 and CDR2 sequences are MDHEN and SYDVKM. The CDR3 loop is CASTQNWGLNQPQHF. Written as DNA, the CDR3 is TGTGCCAGCACCCAAAACTGGGGACTTAATCAGCCCCAGCATTTT. Full variable domain (missing parts from reference TRBV28 and TRBJ1-5): DVKVTQSSRYLVKRTGEKVFLECVQDMDHENMFWYRQDPGLGLRLIYFSYDVKMKEKGDIPEGYSVSREKKERFSLILESASTNQTSMYLCASTQNWGLNQPQHFGDGTRLSIL.

The chain couples TRBV7-6 to TRBJ2-5, with a tentative D call TRBD2 (6 bases). V lost 2 bases to trimming and J lost 5 bases, with 9 bases between them. The CDR3 loop spans 13 amino acids. The germline V gene encodes CDR1 SGHVS and CDR2 FNYEAQ. DNA for the CDR3: TGTGCCAGCAGCTTATTTCGGGAGGAGACCCAGTACTTC. It specifies CASSLFREETQYF.

V gene TRBV18 combines with J gene TRBJ2-5; no reliable D call. This CDR3 is built from 14 residues. Trimming took off 1 base at V and 1 base at J, with 7 bases between the two ends. Germline V CDR1 and CDR2: KGHSH, LQKENI. CDR3: CASSPLLTQETQYF. In nucleotides, the CDR3 is TGTGCCAGCTCACCACTTCTAACCCAAGAGACCCAGTACTTC.

This clone turned up a few times. The chain combines TRBV9 with TRBJ1-1; D is undetermined. Germline lookup yields CDR1 SGDLS and CDR2 YYNGEE. V was cut by 3 bases and J by 3 bases, with 12 bases left in between. The CDR3 is made up of 14 amino acids. The CDR3 sequence is CASSGLEEDTEAFF. CDR3 nucleotide sequence: TGTGCCAGCAGCGGACTGGAGGAGGACACTGAAGCTTTCTTT.

The gene calls are TRBV11-2 and TRBJ2-1; maybe TRBD2 (6 bases). Germline assignment: CDR1 SGHAT and CDR2 FQNNGV. The CDR3 has 16 residues. V was cut by 1 base and J by 4 bases, with 14 bases left in between. CDR3: CASSLAGGNRYNEQFF. CDR3 sequence (DNA): TGTGCCAGCAGCTTAGCGGGCGGGAATCGGTACAATGAGCAGTTCTTC.

The chain links TRBV11-2 to TRBJ1-2; a possible D gene is TRBD1 (6 bases). Germline V gives CDR1 SGHAT, CDR2 FQNNGV. The CDR3 contains 15 residues. Trimming removed 4 bases from V and 2 bases from J, with 14 bases in between. CDR3 amino acids: CASSWERTANYGYTF. In DNA, the CDR3 is TGTGCCAGCAGCTGGGAAAGGACAGCGAACTATGGCTACACCTTC.

The chain has TRBV9 and TRBJ2-1, with TRBD2 matching 9 bases. Germline V gives CDR1 SGDLS, CDR2 YYNGEE. V lost 4 bases to trimming and J lost 7 bases; unmatched junction nucleotides: 9. The CDR3 spans 15 residues. Here the CDR3 reads CASSSGAGGRNEQFF. The CDR3 region has the DNA TGTGCCAGCAGCTCGGGGGCGGGGGGGCGTAATGAGCAGTTCTTC.

The rearrangement uses TRBV9 and TRBJ2-1; 10 bases are a match to TRBD2. With 4 bases clipped from V and 7 bases from J, the junction kept 8 bases outside the gene matches. This CDR3 comprises 15 residues. Germline lookup yields CDR1 SGDLS and CDR2 YYNGEE. For the CDR3, the DNA is TGTGCCAGCAGCCGCACCAGCGGGGGGGCGAATGAGCAGTTCTTC. It yields the protein CASSRTSGGANEQFF. Based on the CDR3 plus reference TRBV9 and TRBJ2-1, the full variable domain is DSGVTQTPKHLITATGQRVTLRCSPRSGDLSVYWYQQSLDQGLQFLIQYYNGEERAKGNILERFSAQQFPDLHSELNLSSLELGDSALYFCASSRTSGGANEQFFGPGTRLTVL.

V gene TRBV19 combines with J gene TRBJ1-6; 10 bases align to TRBD1. Germline V gene sequence: CDR1 LNHDA, CDR2 SQIVND (reference sequence). J lost 7 bases, V lost 9 bases, and 3 bases had no gene match. The CDR3 contains 13 residues. The CDR3 loop reads CASRDRGNSPLHF. The DNA of the CDR3 is TGTGCCAGCCGGGACAGGGGAAATTCACCCCTCCACTTT.

This chain uses TRBV27 with TRBJ1-2; 7 bases line up with TRBD1. Germline V gives CDR1 MNHEY, CDR2 SMNVEV (reference sequence). This CDR3 has 14 residues. V lost 6 bases and J lost 0; bases outside the gene matches: 4. In DNA, the CDR3 is TGTGCCAGCAGGCAGGGGGGTTCTAACTATGGCTACACCTTC. It specifies CASRQGGSNYGYTF.

V is TRBV18 and J is TRBJ2-1, with D possibly matching TRBD2 (5 bases). The V end was cut by 3 bases, the J end by 7 bases, with 19 bases between. Looked up from germline, CDR1 is KGHSH and CDR2 is LQKENI. The CDR3 runs to 16 residues. CDR3 sequence reads: CASSPSTPARGNEQFF. The CDR3 DNA is TGTGCCAGCTCACCTTCGACCCCTGCCCGGGGAAATGAGCAGTTCTTC.

The V call is TRBV14, the J call TRBJ2-7, with 7 bases fitting TRBD1. Trimming removed 4 bases from V and 2 bases from J; junction bases left unmatched: 17. Germline values: CDR1 SGHDN, CDR2 FVKESK. This CDR3 contains 18 residues. The CDR3 protein is CASSLQTDRQGYTYEQYF. The CDR3 nucleotides read TGTGCCAGCAGCCTGCAAACCGATCGACAGGGATACACCTACGAGCAGTACTTC.

CDR3 DNA: TGTGCCAGCTCAACCGGGAGGCAGGGGGCTTATCATCCTGACGAGCAGTACTTC. It is translated as CASSTGRQGAYHPDEQYF. V and J are TRBV18 and TRBJ2-7, with D possibly matching TRBD1 (8 bases). The CDR3 extends over 18 amino acids. The germline CDR1 and CDR2 sequences are KGHSH and LQKENI. The V end was cut by 5 bases, the J end by 5 bases, with 28 bases between.

The chain joins TRBV5-1 to TRBJ2-2; perhaps TRBD2 as D (6 bases). V gave up 0 bases and J gave up 7 bases, with 13 bases separating them. The CDR3 has 15 amino acids. CDR1 is SGHRS, CDR2 YFSETQ, per germline. CDR3 loop: CASSLDMAGSGELFF. CDR3 bases: TGCGCCAGCAGCTTGGATATGGCGGGAAGCGGGGAGCTGTTTTTT.

The J gene is TRBJ1-2, the V gene TRBV4-1; no reliable D call. The CDR3 totals 15 residues. Trimming removed 1 base at V and 4 bases at J, with 13 bases between. Germline V gives CDR1 MGHRA, CDR2 YSYEKL. The DNA for the CDR3 is TGCGCCAGCAGCCAAGCCCTTGGGGAGGGCTATGGCTACACCTTC. This translates into CASSQALGEGYGYTF.